This T cell receptor beta chain is drawn from a study of blood T cell repertoires in COVID-19 (dated by TCRdb to the early 2020s). About the full investigation: Collaborator samples came from the United States, Italy and Spain and covered acute and convalescent phases of COVID-19. The prospective study material was composed of cDNA or gDNA derived from T cells, B-cell-depleted T cells, or PBMCs. Where available, HLA class I and class II types were taken from metadata supplied by the sample provider and were not determined by assay-based typing. The repertoires were released in a freely available public database intended as a resource for research on the immune response to SARS-CoV-2. Subjects who had been exposed to COVID-19, were actively infected with it, or had recovered from it provided the deeply sampled blood TCRbeta repertoires that made up the dataset. Sample metadata almost always included a de-identified subject ID, COVID-19 status, age in years and sex. The samples were drawn from two sources: the first 160 participants of the ongoing ImmuneRACE study, and 1,254 subjects contributed by 6 global collaborators.

The immunoSEQ Assay, a bias-controlled multiplex PCR, was used to amplify TCRbeta CDR3 regions from genomic DNA. The paper's processing steps were these. Nucleated cell counts per sample were estimated from amplification of reference gene primers within the assay. To quantify the absolute abundance of each unique TCRbeta CDR3 rearrangement, sequence reads were collapsed and filtered. For each sample, productive Simpson clonality was calculated by taking the square root of Simpson's diversity index across productive rearrangements. The table was pulled from immuneACCESS by TCRdb, which kept in-frame rearrangements only. Such tables lose some clones; where checked, under half of the loss comes from unresolved V genes, and the rest has no known cause. V and J calls and clone size are copied from that table; D and trimming were computed from the DNA. The sample records some 39,000 clones, more than 80% of which are singletons. The leading ten clones occupy roughly 4% of the sample.

Only a few counts were recorded for this clone. Its antigen is currently not known. No clone much larger than this one lies a single base away; base qualities are absent. Each collaborating institution followed its own protocols to collect whole blood in K2EDTA tubes. Collaborator samples were shipped for TCRbeta analysis as frozen whole blood, isolated PBMCs, or DNA extracted from either sample type. The paper's findings and limits, for the study overall: The quantity of clinical and demographic metadata differed by source and by participant and was supplied without curation.

Its CDR3 holds 14 amino acids, cysteine through phenylalanine. The sequence is cut down to CDR3 DNA, 42 bases in frame from base 1. V trim: 4 bases; J trim: 7 bases; unmatched bases: 5. CDR1 and CDR2 (SGHAT, FQNNGV) derive from the germline V gene. The chain employs TRBV11-2 and TRBJ1-4, with 8 bases in between that match TRBD1. This receptor was taken from a man aged 55 to 70 with acute or convalescent COVID-19. The sequencing input was peripheral blood. The CDR3 region has the sequence CASSSQGASEKLFF. The nucleotide sequence is TGTGCCAGCAGCTCTCAGGGGGCGAGTGAAAAACTGTTTTTT.